This TCR beta chain derives from a study of blood T cells in healthy people across ages (dated by TCRdb to the mid-2010s). The study in broad terms: In model experiments, template switching captured roughly one uniquely barcoded TCR beta cDNA molecule for every two T cells. Age-related changes in TCR beta repertoire diversity were measured in the study by deep sequencing normalized with unique cDNA molecular identifiers. The study analyzed two additional independent replicas of 1 million unique cDNA reads from the same blood draw for two donors, one aged 18 to 30 and one aged 80 or older. Donors were grouped into four age groups: young (average approximately 16 years), middle-aged (about 38), aged (about 60) and long-lived (around 80). To avoid experimental bias, donors of different ages were randomly spread across the sequencing lanes. Here is what the overall study found, with its caveats: Because the CMV infection status of the donors was unknown, age-related changes in expanded clonotypes may potentially have been confounded. Because profiling used bulk unsorted PBMCs, naive and antigen-experienced compartments could not be compared conclusively. The percentage of naive T cells measured by flow cytometry correlated strongly with observed TCR beta diversity. Observed TCR beta diversity per million T cells fell roughly linearly with age, and a significant reduction was already apparent by age around 40. Estimates of total diversity from one million sequenced T cells were regarded as lower bounds and underestimates. The long-lived group showed more naive CD4+ T cells, fewer expanded clones and increased TCR diversity than the aged group, suggesting age selection.

The germline V gene (reference sequence) sets CDR1 to MNHNY and CDR2 to SVGAGI. Clipping removes 6 bases from V and 0 bases from J, with 11 as the unmatched junction base count. From the cysteine through the phenylalanine, the CDR3 covers 17 amino acids. The DNA shown is the 51-base CDR3, in frame from base 1. Donors were 35 to 40 systemically healthy Caucasian individuals from Russia aged roughly 6 to 90 years. Each donor gave 8 to 10 milliliters of peripheral blood, drawn into EDTA-treated Vacutainer tubes. PBMCs were isolated by Ficoll-Paque density-gradient centrifugation, with at least 7 million obtained per sample. Total RNA, at least 5.5 micrograms per sample, was extracted from PBMCs with Trizol reagent. The percentages of naive CD45RAhigh/CD27high T cells were determined by flow cytometry on a PBMC aliquot from every donor. Receptor amplification or capture employed 5' RACE. The instrument given in TCRdb is Illumina HiSeq 2500. A second PCR of about 6 to 11 cycles was performed with a sample-barcoded 5' primer and a J-beta primer mix. A unique molecular identifier was introduced onto each TCR beta cDNA molecule by a template-switch 5' adaptor carrying 12 random nucleotides. At least 2.5 million CDR3-containing paired-end reads were obtained from each sample. First-strand cDNA synthesis was performed from all RNA using the Mint cDNA synthesis kit, with priming by a TRBC-specific oligonucleotide. All cDNA was treated with uracil-DNA glycosylase and then went through a first 18-cycle PCR with the universal primers M1SS and BC2_uni_R. The original methods were these. For normalization, 1 million high-quality reads, each with a distinct molecular identifier, were randomly selected from each sample. Reads with shared molecular identifiers were discarded instead of being binned into consensus sequences. MiTCR, set to a Q25 quality threshold and the strictest error-elimination algorithm, was used for CDR3 identification, clonotype clustering and error correction. A nonparametric unseen species model with Euler transformation was used to estimate lower-bound total TCR beta diversity. TCRdb passed the public sequencing reads through fastp at Q25 and MiXCR, retaining productive beta sequences. Entries that share a CDR3 protein sequence are merged under the most common genes and DNA. Clone size and V and J calls follow TCRdb, not the original study. The sample includes 1.5 million to 2 million distinct CDR3 sequences, with over 25% observed a single time. The ten most abundant clones make up over 7% of the sample.

On this clonotype itself: Its antigen is unknown. No base qualities exist here, and no much larger clone lies one base off it.

Sample: blood. In this chain, TRBV6-6 is recombined with TRBJ1-5; 7 central nucleotides agree with TRBD1. This receptor was identified in a woman in her twenties or thirties in good health. The CDR3 region reads CASRSTFGTDSNQPQHF. The sequence in DNA is TGTGCCAGCAGATCTACCTTCGGGACAGATAGCAATCAGCCCCAGCATTTT.